This TCR beta chain is from a study of blood T cell repertoires in COVID-19. The wider study: In each case, the material was cDNA or gDNA derived from T cells, B-cell-depleted T cells, or PBMCs.

The CDR3 loop spans 16 amino acids. The V gene's germline CDR1 is LGHDT and CDR2 YNNKEL (reference sequence). J was trimmed by 5 bases and V by 5 bases; bases with no gene match: 12. This clone was counted between two and nine times. In the original analysis: Scientists estimated how many nucleated cells there were by amplifying reference gene primers. Data came from immunoSEQ multiplex PCR; TCRdb stores just in-frame clones and leaves some out. V and J calls and clone size are as listed in that table; D and trimming were resolved from the DNA. The repertoire holds under 25,000 clones, with roughly four fifths as singletons.

Sequencing input: peripheral blood. The rearrangement uses TRBV3-1 (or the pseudogene TRBV3-2) and TRBJ2-3; the match to TRBD2 covers 8 bases. This clonotype was obtained from a human donor in a cohort sampled during active or convalescent COVID-19. CDR3 amino acids: CASSSVSGAYGDTQYF. CDR3 in DNA: TGTGCCAGCAGCTCTGTTAGCGGGGCCTACGGAGATACGCAGTATTTT.